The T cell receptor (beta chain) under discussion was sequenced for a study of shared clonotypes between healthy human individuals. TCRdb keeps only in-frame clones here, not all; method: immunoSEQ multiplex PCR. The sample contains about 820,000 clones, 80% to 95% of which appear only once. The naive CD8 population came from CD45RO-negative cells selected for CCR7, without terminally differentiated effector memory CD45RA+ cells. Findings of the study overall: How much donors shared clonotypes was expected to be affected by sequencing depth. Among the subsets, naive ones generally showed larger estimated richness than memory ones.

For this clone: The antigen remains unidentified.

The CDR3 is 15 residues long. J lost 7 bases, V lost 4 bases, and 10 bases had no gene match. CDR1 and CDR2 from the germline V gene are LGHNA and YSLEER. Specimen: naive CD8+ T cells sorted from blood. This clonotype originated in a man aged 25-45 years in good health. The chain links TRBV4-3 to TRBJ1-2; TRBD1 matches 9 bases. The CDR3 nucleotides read TGCGCCAGCAGCCCATCGGACAGGGGAAATGGTGGCTACACCTTC. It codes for CASSPSDRGNGGYTF.